This T cell receptor (beta chain) derives from a study of neurological immune-mediated disorders. TCRdb called the 5' RACE reads again in MiXCR, with one record for every CDR3 protein. Among 45,000 to 65,000 distinct CDR3 sequences listed, about 3.7% were seen once. This CDR3 comprises 16 residues. In germline, CDR1 is ENHRY, CDR2 SYGVKD. V gave up 0 bases and J gave up 0 bases, with 6 bases separating them. This clonotype appeared a few times. Sample: PBMCs. This sequence was found in a man aged 40-49 years with multiple sclerosis. The V and J genes are TRBV10-3 and TRBJ2-6; D is ambiguous. For the CDR3, the DNA is TGTGCCATCAGTGAGTCTCAGGTCTCTGGGGCCAACGTCCTGACTTTC. Its translation: CAISESQVSGANVLTF.